This T cell receptor (beta chain) derives from a study of graft-versus-host responses after intestinal transplantation. Study observations and caveats: Early post-transplant declines in HvG were associated with peak levels of circulating GvH clones.

A note on this clone: Its antigen is still unknown.

Assay: immunoSEQ multiplex PCR; the TCRdb copy retains only in-frame clones and omits some. This table has 70,000 or so clones, 84% appearing once. Trimming removed 5 bases from V and 11 bases from J, with 15 bases in between. Germline values: CDR1 GTSNPN, CDR2 SVGIG (reference sequence). This CDR3 has 11 amino acids. Sequences were derived from unstimulated CD4+ T cells sorted from spleen or lymph node cells, sampled before transplant. The clonotype comes from a human donor who was the organ donor for an intestinal transplant. The chain joins TRBV30 to TRBJ1-1; D gene uncertain. CDR3 bases: TGTGCCTGGGGGAGGGCCGCTTTGGCTTTCTTT. Amino acids: CAWGRAALAFF.